This record looks at one T cell receptor beta chain sequence and its context. The antigen remains undetermined. Germline CDR1 is SGHVS and CDR2 is FNYEAQ. The CDR3 runs 14 residues. The V and J ends lost 8 bases and 2 bases respectively, with 16 bases between them. This sample is part of a study of shared clonotypes between healthy human individuals. The method was immunoSEQ multiplex PCR; TCRdb's version includes in-frame clones alone and lacks a portion of them. The sample consists of about 1.5 million clones, roughly 96% of them appearing once. Whole-study results and caveats: Between a few donors, naive CD4 clonotypes were shared at a level of around 4.8%. The rarefaction results pointed to incomplete sorted-subset sequencing despite large depth. The sole specimen, blood, was sampled, and tissue repertoires likely differ.

Sequencing was carried out using naive CD4+ T cells sorted from blood. As for subset: CD45RA+ positively selected. The receptor comes from a man aged 30 to 39 in good health. The chain has TRBV7-6 and TRBJ2-7, with a tentative D call TRBD1 (6 bases). CDR3 sequence: CASAPNRETYEQYF. CDR3 nucleotides: TGTGCCAGCGCCCCGAACAGGGAAACCTACGAGCAGTACTTC.